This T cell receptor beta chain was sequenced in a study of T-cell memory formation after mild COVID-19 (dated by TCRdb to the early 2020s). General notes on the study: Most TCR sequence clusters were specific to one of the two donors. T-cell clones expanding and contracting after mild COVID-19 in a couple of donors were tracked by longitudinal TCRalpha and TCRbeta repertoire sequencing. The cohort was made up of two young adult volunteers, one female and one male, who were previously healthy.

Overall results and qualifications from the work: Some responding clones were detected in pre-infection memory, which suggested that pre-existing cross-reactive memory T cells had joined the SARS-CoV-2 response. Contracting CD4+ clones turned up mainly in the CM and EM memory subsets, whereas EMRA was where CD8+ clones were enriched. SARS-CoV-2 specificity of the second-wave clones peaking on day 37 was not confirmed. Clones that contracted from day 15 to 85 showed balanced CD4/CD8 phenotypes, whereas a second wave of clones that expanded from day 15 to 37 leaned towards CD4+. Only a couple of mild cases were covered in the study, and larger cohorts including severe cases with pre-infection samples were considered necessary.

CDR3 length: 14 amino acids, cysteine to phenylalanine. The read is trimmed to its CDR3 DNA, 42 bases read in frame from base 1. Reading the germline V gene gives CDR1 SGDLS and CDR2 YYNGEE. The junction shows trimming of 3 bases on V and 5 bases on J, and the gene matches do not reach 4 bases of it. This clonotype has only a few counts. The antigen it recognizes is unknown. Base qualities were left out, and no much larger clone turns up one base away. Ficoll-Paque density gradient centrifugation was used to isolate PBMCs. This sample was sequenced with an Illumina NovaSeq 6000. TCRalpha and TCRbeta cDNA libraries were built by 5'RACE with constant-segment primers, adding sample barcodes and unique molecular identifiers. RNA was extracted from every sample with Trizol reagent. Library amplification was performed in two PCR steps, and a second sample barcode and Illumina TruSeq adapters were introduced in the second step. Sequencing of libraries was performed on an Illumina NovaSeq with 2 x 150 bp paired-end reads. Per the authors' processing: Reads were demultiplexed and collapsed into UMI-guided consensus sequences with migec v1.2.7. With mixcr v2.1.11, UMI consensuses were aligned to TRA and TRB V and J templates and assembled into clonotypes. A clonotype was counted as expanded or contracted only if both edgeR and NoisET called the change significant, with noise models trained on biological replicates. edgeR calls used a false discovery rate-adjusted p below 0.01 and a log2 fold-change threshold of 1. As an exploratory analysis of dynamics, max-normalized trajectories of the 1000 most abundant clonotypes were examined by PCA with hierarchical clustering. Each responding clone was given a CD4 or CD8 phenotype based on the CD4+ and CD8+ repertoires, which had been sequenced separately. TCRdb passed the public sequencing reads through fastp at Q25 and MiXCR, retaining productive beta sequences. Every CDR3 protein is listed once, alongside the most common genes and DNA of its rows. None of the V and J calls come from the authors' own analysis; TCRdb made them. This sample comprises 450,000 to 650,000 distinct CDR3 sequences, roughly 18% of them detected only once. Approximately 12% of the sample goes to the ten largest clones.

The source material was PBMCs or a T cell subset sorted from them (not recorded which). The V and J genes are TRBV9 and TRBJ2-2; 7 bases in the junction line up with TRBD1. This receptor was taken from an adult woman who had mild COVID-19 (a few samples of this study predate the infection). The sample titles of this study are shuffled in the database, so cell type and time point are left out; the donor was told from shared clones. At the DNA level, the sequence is TGTGCCAGCAGCGAGACACAGGGGACCGGGGAGCTGTTTTTT. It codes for CASSETQGTGELFF. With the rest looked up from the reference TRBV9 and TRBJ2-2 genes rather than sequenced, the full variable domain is DSGVTQTPKHLITATGQRVTLRCSPRSGDLSVYWYQQSLDQGLQFLIQYYNGEERAKGNILERFSAQQFPDLHSELNLSSLELGDSALYFCASSETQGTGELFFGEGSRLTVL.